Following are 22 T cell receptor beta chains from one sample sequenced in a study of T cells in Graves' hyperthyroidism and ophthalmopathy. RNA transcripts were the template for amplifying TCR beta CDR3 regions. With the HTBI primer set, the TCR CDR3 went through a first round of RT-PCR. Each CDR3 protein gets one entry after TCRdb re-called the multiplex PCR reads with MiXCR. The profile covers roughly 98,000 distinct CDR3 sequences, with 40% appearing a single time and 10% taken by the ten largest. The sample was peripheral blood or thyroid tissue (not recorded which). The receptor set was obtained from a woman under 40 with Graves' hyperthyroidism.

The chain uses TRBV28 and TRBJ2-7; 9 bases agree with TRBD1. Germline lookup yields CDR1 MDHEN and CDR2 SYDVKM. After removal of 4 bases from V and 3 bases from J, the junction contained 4 bases not matched to a gene. CDR3 length equals 14 residues. In nucleotides, the CDR3 is TGTGCCAGCAGTTCATTGGACAGGGGCTACGAGCAGTACTTC. Translated, it gives CASSSLDRGYEQYF.

This clonotype was picked up many times. The chain joins TRBV6-6 to TRBJ2-2; TRBD1 or TRBD2 may be the D gene (6 bases each). The length of the CDR3 is 15 residues. V lost 9 bases and J lost 0, with 14 bases in between. Germline-derived CDR1 and CDR2 are MNHNY and SVGAGI (reference sequence). CDR3 sequence: CASKGGQSNTGELFF. The CDR3 DNA reads as TGTGCCAGTAAAGGGGGGCAGTCGAACACCGGGGAGCTGTTTTTT.

This clonotype was observed many times. One end of the junction fails to match germline, which may point to a read error. The chain carries TRBV4-1 and TRBJ1-1; D is ambiguous. The CDR3 is 11 residues long. The germline V gene encodes CDR1 MGHRA and CDR2 YSYEKL. The CDR3 DNA sequence: TGCGCCAGCAGCCAAGGAGCTGAAGCTCTCTTT. Residues: CASSQGAEALF.

V usage is TRBV28 and J usage is TRBJ1-5; 7 nucleotides agree with TRBD1. Germline V gives CDR1 MDHEN, CDR2 SYDVKM. Unmatched junction bases numbered 9, after V lost 6 bases and J lost 7 bases. The CDR3 has 14 amino acids. CDR3 DNA: TGTGCCAGCAGCCCCGAGCAGGGGGGACAGCCCCAGCATTTT. Protein product: CASSPEQGGQPQHF.

In this sample, this clonotype turned up many times. DNA for the CDR3: TGTGCCAGCAGCCCTTCTCCTGGACAGGGGGAGACCCAGTACTTC. Encoded protein: CASSPSPGQGETQYF. The chain combines TRBV6-5 with TRBJ2-5; TRBD1 agrees at 9 bases. The CDR3 covers 15 residues. Trimming removed 6 bases from V and 5 bases from J; junction bases left unmatched: 10. Germline V gives CDR1 MNHEY, CDR2 SVGAGI.

The chain carries TRBV7-9 and TRBJ1-1, with 9 bases aligning to TRBD1. V lost 5 bases, J lost 5 bases, and 9 bases stayed unmatched. The CDR3 sequence is 15 residues long. The V gene's germline CDR1 is SEHNR and CDR2 FQNEAQ (reference sequence). The CDR3 spells CASSQTGTGQTEAFF. DNA of the CDR3: TGTGCCAGCAGCCAGACCGGGACAGGGCAAACTGAAGCTTTCTTT.

This clonotype was found many times. This chain links TRBV2 with TRBJ1-2; D is uncertain. The CDR3 has 15 amino acids. CDR1 is SNHLY, CDR2 FYNNEI, per germline. The V and J ends lost 3 bases and 0 bases respectively, with 11 bases between them. Here the CDR3 DNA reads TGTGCCAGCAGTGAGAGCTCAGCTACTAACTATGGCTACACCTTC. It specifies CASSESSATNYGYTF.

The chain uses TRBV7-9 and TRBJ1-4; D not resolved. The CDR3 sequence is 12 residues long. V was shortened by 1 base and J by 8 bases, with 5 bases between the two germline ends. Germline V CDR1 and CDR2: SEHNR, FQNEAQ (reference sequence). CDR3: CASSLDKEKLFF. CDR3 DNA: TGTGCCAGCAGCTTAGATAAAGAAAAACTGTTTTTT.

This clonotype was detected ten times or more. The CDR3 is CASSLRQGLSSGNTIYF. The DNA for the CDR3 is TGTGCCAGCAGTCTACGACAGGGTTTGAGCTCTGGAAACACCATATATTTT. This sequence joins TRBV12-3 or TRBV12-4 and TRBJ1-3; the match to TRBD1 covers 7 bases. Trimming at V came to 5 bases and at J to 0 bases, leaving 10 bases not matched to a gene. CDR3 length equals 17 residues.

This clonotype was counted ten times or more. The chain links TRBV2 to TRBJ1-4; 9 bases line up with TRBD1. In germline, CDR1 is SNHLY, CDR2 FYNNEI. J lost 5 bases, V lost 8 bases, and 6 bases had no gene match. The CDR3 contains 14 residues. DNA for the CDR3: TGTGCCAGCCGAATGGACAGGGGCAATGAAAAACTGTTTTTT. Protein: CASRMDRGNEKLFF.

The V gene is TRBV20-1, the J gene TRBJ2-3; 9 positions match TRBD2. The CDR3 contains 16 residues. Germline V gene data show CDR1 as DFQATT and CDR2 as SNEGSKA (reference sequence). Losses at the gene ends were 2 bases for V and 0 bases for J; bases not matched to a gene: 6. The DNA of the CDR3 is TGCAGTGCTAGACCTCCTAGCGGGGAAAGCACAGATACGCAGTATTTT. Its protein is CSARPPSGESTDTQYF.

Ten or more counts support this clonotype. The chain is built from TRBV2 and TRBJ2-6; D call uncertain. Germline CDR1 reads SNHLY; CDR2 reads FYNNEI. V lost 8 bases to trimming and J lost 4 bases, with 9 bases between them. This CDR3 has 13 residues. CDR3 region: CASLPSGANVLTF. DNA of the CDR3: TGTGCCAGCCTGCCGTCCGGGGCCAACGTCCTGACTTTC.

The chain has TRBV15 and TRBJ2-7, with 7 nucleotides matching TRBD1. The CDR3 has 14 amino acids. V lost 3 bases and J lost 0; bases outside the gene matches: 2. Germline CDR1 and CDR2: LNHNV and YYDKDF (reference sequence). The DNA for the CDR3 is TGTGCCACCAGCAGCCGGGACAGCTCCTACGAGCAGTACTTC. Protein: CATSSRDSSYEQYF.

The genes are TRBV25-1 and TRBJ1-6; D unresolved. This CDR3 has 14 residues. The germline CDR1 and CDR2 sequences are MGHDK and SYGVNS. Trimming stripped 6 bases from V and 7 bases from J, with 13 bases between. This chain's CDR3 is CASRPGWVNSPLHF. In DNA, the CDR3 is TGTGCCAGCAGGCCGGGCTGGGTGAATTCACCCCTCCACTTT.

The sample holds many counts of this clonotype. V is TRBV6-2 or TRBV6-3 and J is TRBJ1-6; no clear D gene. The germline V gene encodes CDR1 MNHEY and CDR2 SVGEGT. Deletions cut 4 bases from V and 5 bases from J, with 18 bases between. The CDR3 loop spans 17 amino acids. CDR3 amino acids: CASSFNRSWRNNSPLHF. The CDR3 DNA follows: TGTGCCAGCAGTTTTAATAGGTCTTGGCGGAATAATTCACCCCTCCACTTT.

As concerns this clonotype: This clone may be a read error of a much larger clone one base away. The chain couples TRBV2 to TRBJ2-3; D gene ambiguous. CDR3 length: 12 amino acids. Trimming cost V 7 bases and J 2 bases, with 7 bases left between them. Germline V gene data show CDR1 as SNHLY and CDR2 as FYNNEI. The CDR3 bases are TGTGCCAGCAAGAGTGACACAGATACGCAGTATTTT. This translates into CASKSDTDTQYF.

The J gene is TRBJ1-1, the V gene TRBV5-1, with TRBD1 matching 9 bases. The CDR3 loop spans 14 amino acids. From germline, CDR1 is SGHRS and CDR2 YFSETQ. The V gene end was trimmed by 4 bases and the J gene end by 3 bases; junction bases not matched to a gene: 4. The CDR3 DNA reads TGCGCCAGCAGCACAGGGACAGGGTACACTGAAGCTTTCTTT. It codes for CASSTGTGYTEAFF.

This clonotype was counted at least ten times. The V call is TRBV6-5, the J call TRBJ1-4; D gene ambiguous. The germline V gene has CDR1 MNHEY and CDR2 SVGAGI. V shed 2 bases and J shed 8 bases, with 15 bases lying between them. The CDR3 runs to 15 residues. CDR3 in amino acids: CASSYGAGFGEKLFF. The CDR3 DNA follows: TGTGCCAGCAGTTACGGAGCCGGGTTCGGAGAAAAACTGTTTTTT.

This clonotype was observed a handful of times. This chain links TRBV2 with TRBJ1-2; TRBD1 might be the D (5 bases). The germline gives CDR1 SNHLY, CDR2 FYNNEI. The CDR3 is 13 residues long. V was clipped by 5 bases and J by 7 bases, with 14 bases between them. The CDR3 is CASSNGQVGGYTF. CDR3 DNA: TGTGCCAGCAGTAACGGACAAGTCGGTGGCTACACCTTC.

This chain links TRBV15 with TRBJ2-7; TRBD2 matches at 9 bases. This CDR3 spans 17 amino acids. The V gene's germline CDR1 is LNHNV and CDR2 YYDKDF (reference sequence). After removal of 3 bases from V and 6 bases from J, the junction contained 15 bases not matched to a gene. In DNA, the CDR3 is TGTGCCACCAGCAGCGCCGCTAGCGGGGTCCTACTACGCGAGCAGTACTTC. Translating it yields CATSSAASGVLLREQYF.

At least ten counts were recorded for this clonotype. The chain couples TRBV5-1 to TRBJ2-7, with D perhaps matching TRBD1 (6 bases). Trimming shortened V by 1 base and J by 4 bases, and 12 bases separated the two germline ends. Germline CDR1 is SGHRS and CDR2 is YFSETQ. This CDR3 contains 14 residues. The CDR3 here is CASSLNIRGYEQYF. The CDR3 region has the DNA TGCGCCAGCAGCTTGAACATCAGGGGATACGAGCAGTACTTC.

This clonotype has ten or more counts. The V gene is TRBV6-1, the J gene TRBJ2-5; D perhaps matches TRBD2 (5 bases). V was shortened by 0 bases and J by 5 bases, with 10 bases between the two germline ends. The germline CDR1 and CDR2 sequences are MNHNS and SASEGT. This CDR3 contains 14 residues. In DNA form, the CDR3 reads TGTGCCAGCAGTGAAGCCCTGAGGGTTGAGACCCAGTACTTC. Translation gives CASSEALRVETQYF.